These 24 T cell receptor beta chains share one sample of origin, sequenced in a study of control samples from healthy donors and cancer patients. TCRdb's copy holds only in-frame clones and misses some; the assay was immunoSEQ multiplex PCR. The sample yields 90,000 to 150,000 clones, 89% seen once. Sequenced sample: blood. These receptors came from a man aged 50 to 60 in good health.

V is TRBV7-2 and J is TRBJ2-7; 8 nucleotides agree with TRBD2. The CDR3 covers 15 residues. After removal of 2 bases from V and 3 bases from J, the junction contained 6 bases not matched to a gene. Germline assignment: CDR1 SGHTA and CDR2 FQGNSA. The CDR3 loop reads CASSLIGAGVYEQYF. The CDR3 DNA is TGTGCCAGCAGCTTAATCGGAGCGGGGGTCTACGAGCAGTACTTC. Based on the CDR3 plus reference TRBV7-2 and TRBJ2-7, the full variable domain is GAGVSQSPSNKVTEKGKDVELRCDPISGHTALYWYRQSLGQGLEFLIYFQGNSAPDKSGLPSDRFSAERTGGSVSTLTIQRTQQEDSAVYLCASSLIGAGVYEQYFGPGTRLTVT.

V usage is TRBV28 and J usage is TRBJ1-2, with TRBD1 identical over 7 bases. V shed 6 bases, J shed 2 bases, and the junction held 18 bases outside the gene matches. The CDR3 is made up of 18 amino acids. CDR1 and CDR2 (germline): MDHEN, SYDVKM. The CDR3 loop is CASSLDRVFLSGNYGYTF. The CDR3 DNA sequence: TGTGCCAGCAGCCTAGACAGGGTATTTTTGTCTGGGAACTATGGCTACACCTTC.

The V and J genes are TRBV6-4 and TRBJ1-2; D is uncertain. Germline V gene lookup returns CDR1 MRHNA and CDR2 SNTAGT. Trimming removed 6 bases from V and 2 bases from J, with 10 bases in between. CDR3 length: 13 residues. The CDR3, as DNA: TGTGCCAGCAGGAGCGGGAACAACTATGGCTACACCTTC. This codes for CASRSGNNYGYTF.

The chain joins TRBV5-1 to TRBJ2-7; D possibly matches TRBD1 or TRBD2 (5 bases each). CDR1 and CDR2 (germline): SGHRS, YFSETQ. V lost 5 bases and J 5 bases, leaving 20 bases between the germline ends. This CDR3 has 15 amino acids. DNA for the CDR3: TGCGCCAGCAGTCACGGCTATCAGGGACCCCACGAGCAGTACTTC. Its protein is CASSHGYQGPHEQYF.

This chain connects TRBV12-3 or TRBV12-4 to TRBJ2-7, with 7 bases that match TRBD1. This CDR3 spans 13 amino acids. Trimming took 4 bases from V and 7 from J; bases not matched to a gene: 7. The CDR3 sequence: CASSSTGVGEQYF. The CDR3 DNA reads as TGTGCCAGCAGTTCTACAGGGGTGGGAGAGCAGTACTTC.

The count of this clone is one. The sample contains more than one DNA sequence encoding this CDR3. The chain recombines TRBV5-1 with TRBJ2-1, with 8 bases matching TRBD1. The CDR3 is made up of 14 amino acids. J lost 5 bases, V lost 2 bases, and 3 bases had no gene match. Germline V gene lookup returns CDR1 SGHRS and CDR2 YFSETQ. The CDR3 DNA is TGCGCCAGCAGCTTAGGACAGGGCCACAATGAGCAGTTCTTC. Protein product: CASSLGQGHNEQFF. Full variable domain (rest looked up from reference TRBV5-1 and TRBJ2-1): KAGVTQTPRYLIKTRGQQVTLSCSPISGHRSVSWYQQTPGQGLQFLFEYFSETQRNKGNFPGRFSGRQFSNSRSEMNVSTLELGDSALYLCASSLGQGHNEQFFGPGTRLTVL.

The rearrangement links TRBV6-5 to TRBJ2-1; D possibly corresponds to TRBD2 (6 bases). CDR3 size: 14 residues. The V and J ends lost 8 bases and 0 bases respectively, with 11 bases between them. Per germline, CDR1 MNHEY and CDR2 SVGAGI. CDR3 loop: CASWWRGSYNEQFF. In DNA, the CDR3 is TGTGCCAGCTGGTGGCGGGGCTCCTACAATGAGCAGTTCTTC.

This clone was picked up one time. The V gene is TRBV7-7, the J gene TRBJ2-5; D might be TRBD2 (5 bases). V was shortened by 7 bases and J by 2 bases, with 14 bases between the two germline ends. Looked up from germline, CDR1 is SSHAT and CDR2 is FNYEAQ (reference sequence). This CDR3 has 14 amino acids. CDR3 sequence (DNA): TGTGCCAGCACCAAAACCCCGGGACAAGAGACCCAGTACTTC. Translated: CASTKTPGQETQYF.

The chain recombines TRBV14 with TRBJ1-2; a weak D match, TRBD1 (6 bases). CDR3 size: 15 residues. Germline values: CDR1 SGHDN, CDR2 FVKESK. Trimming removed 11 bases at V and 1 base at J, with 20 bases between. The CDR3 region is CAHRGDPRGNYGYTF. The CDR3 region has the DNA TGTGCCCACCGGGGGGACCCCAGGGGTAACTATGGCTACACCTTC. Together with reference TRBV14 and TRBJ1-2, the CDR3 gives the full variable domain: EAGVTQFPSHSVIEKGQTVTLRCDPISGHDNLYWYRRVMGKEIKFLLHFVKESKQDESGMPNNRFLAERTGGTYSTLKVQPAELEDSGVYFCAHRGDPRGNYGYTFGSGTRLTVV.

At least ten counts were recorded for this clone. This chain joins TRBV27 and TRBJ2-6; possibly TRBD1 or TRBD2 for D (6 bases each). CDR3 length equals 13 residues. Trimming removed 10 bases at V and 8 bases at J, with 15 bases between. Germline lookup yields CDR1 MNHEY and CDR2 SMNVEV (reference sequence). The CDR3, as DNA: TGTGCCATCCGGGGGCTGGCTACCAACGTCCTGACTTTC. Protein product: CAIRGLATNVLTF.

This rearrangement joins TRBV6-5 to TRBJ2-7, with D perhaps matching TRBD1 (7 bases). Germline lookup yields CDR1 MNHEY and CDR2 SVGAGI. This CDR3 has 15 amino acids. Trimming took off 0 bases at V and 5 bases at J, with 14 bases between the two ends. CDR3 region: CASSYSAGGTNEQYF. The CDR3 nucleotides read TGTGCCAGCAGTTACTCAGCAGGGGGGACGAACGAGCAGTACTTC.

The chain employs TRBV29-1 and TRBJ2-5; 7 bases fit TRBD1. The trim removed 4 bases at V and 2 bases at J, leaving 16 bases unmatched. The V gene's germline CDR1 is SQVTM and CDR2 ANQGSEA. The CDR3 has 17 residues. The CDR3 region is CSVAGTEKVLTQETQYF. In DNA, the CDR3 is TGCAGCGTTGCCGGGACAGAAAAGGTTCTGACTCAAGAGACCCAGTACTTC.

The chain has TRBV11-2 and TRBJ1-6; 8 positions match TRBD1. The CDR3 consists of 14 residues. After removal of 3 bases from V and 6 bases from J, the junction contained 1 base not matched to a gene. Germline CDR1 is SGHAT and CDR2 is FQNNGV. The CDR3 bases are TGTGCCAGCAGCTTGGACAGGGTTAATTCACCCCTCCACTTT. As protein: CASSLDRVNSPLHF.

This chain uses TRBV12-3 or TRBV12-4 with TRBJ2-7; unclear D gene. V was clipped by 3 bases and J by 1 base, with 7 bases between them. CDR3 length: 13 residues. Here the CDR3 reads CASSLELSYEQYF. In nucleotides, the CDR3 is TGTGCCAGCAGTTTGGAACTTTCCTACGAGCAGTACTTC.

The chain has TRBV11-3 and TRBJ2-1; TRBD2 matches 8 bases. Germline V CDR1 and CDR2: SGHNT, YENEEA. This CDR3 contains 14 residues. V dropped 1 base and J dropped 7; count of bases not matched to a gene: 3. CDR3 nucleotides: TGTGCCAGCAGCTTAGCGGGGGGGCTAAATGAGCAGTTCTTC. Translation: CASSLAGGLNEQFF. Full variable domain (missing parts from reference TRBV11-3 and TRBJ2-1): EAGVVQSPRYKIIEKKQPVAFWCNPISGHNTLYWYLQNLGQGPELLIRYENEEAVDDSQLPKDRFSAERLKGVDSTLKIQPAELGDSAVYLCASSLAGGLNEQFFGPGTRLTVL.

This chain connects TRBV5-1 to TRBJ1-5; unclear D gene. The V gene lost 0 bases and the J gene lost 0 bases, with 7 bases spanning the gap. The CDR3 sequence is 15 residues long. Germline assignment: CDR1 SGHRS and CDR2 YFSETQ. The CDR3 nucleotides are TGCGCCAGCAGCTTGGCAGGAATTAGCAATCAGCCCCAGCATTTT. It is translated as CASSLAGISNQPQHF.

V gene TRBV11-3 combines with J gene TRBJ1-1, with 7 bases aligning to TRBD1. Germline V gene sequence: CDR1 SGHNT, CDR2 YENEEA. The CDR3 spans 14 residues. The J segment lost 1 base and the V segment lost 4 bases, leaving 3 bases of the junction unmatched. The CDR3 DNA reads TGTGCCAGCAGCTCACAGGGGAAGAACACTGAAGCTTTCTTT. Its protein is CASSSQGKNTEAFF.

The CDR3 DNA follows: TGTGCCAGCAGCTTAATCCTAGCTTCCCCCTACGAGCAGTACTTC. This gives the protein CASSLILASPYEQYF. The chain joins TRBV11-2 to TRBJ2-7; tentatively, D is TRBD2 (5 bases). The CDR3 is 15 amino acids. Trimming took 2 bases from V and 2 from J, leaving 13 bases between them. Germline CDR1 is SGHAT and CDR2 is FQNNGV.

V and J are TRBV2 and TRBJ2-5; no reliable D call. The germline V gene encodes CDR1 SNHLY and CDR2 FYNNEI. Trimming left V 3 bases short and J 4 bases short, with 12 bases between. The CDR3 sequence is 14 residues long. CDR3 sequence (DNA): TGTGCCAGCAGTGAGGGCAGGTCGGGAGAGACCCAGTACTTC. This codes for CASSEGRSGETQYF.

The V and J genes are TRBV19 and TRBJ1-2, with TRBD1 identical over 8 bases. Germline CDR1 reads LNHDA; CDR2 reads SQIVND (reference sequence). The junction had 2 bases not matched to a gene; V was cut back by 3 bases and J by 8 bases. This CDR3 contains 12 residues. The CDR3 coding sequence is TGTGCCAGTAGTATGGGACAGGAAGGCTACACCTTC. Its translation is CASSMGQEGYTF.

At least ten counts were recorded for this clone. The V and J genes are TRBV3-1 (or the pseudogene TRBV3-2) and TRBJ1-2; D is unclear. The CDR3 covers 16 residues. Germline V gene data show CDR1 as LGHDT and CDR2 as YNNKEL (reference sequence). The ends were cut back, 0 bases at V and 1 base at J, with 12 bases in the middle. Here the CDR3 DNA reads TGTGCCAGCAGCCAAGATCCCCATCCCAATAACTATGGCTACACCTTC. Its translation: CASSQDPHPNNYGYTF.

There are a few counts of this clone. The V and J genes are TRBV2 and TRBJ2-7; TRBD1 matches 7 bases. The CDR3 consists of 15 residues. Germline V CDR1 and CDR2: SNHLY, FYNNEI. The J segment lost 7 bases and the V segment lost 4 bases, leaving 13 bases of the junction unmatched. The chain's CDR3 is CASSASTGPLGEQYF. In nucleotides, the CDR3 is TGTGCCAGCAGTGCCTCGACAGGGCCCCTGGGAGAGCAGTACTTC.

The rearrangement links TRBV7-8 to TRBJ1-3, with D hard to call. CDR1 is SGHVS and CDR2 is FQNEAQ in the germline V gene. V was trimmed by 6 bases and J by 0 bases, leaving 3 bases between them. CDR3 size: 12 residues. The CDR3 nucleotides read TGTGCCAGCAGGGACTCTGGAAACACCATATATTTT. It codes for CASRDSGNTIYF.

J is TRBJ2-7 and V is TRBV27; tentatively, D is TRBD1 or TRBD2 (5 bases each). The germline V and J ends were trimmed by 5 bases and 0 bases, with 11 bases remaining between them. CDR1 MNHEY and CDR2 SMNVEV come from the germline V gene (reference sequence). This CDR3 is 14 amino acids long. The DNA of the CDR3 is TGTGCCAGCAGTCCCCGGGGCCTCTCCTACGAGCAGTACTTC. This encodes CASSPRGLSYEQYF.